This TCR beta chain was observed in a study of human T cells and chemical hapten exposure. As to time point: patch test 1, 2 weeks after DPC sensitization. The treatment: therapeutic diphenylcyclopropenone sensitization with weekly scalp DPC. TCRdb re-derived calls from the RACE reads in MiXCR, one entry per CDR3 protein. Of 150,000 to 200,000 distinct CDR3 sequences in the sample, roughly 14% were seen once. Trimming at V came to 3 bases and at J to 9 bases, leaving 4 bases not matched to a gene. This CDR3 spans 13 amino acids. CDR1 and CDR2 from the germline V gene are GTSNPN and SVGIG (reference sequence).

The sequencing used whole blood, collected in connection with sensitization to the hapten diphenylcyclopropenone (DPC). This TCR came from a woman between 25 and 40 years old with alopecia areata. Some clones in this sample may be carry-over from other donors' samples. The chain has TRBV30 and TRBJ1-3, with 11 bases aligning to TRBD1. DNA of the CDR3: TGTGCCTGGAGGGGGACAGGGGGAGTCACCATATATTTT. Translation: CAWRGTGGVTIYF.